The 18 T cell receptor beta chains below come from one sample, sequenced in a study of tumor and adjacent non-tumor tissue in lung cancer. TCRbeta libraries were built with three rounds of nested PCR, modified from ARM-PCR. TCRdb passed the multiplex PCR reads through MiXCR, listing each CDR3 protein once. Of some 77,000 distinct CDR3 sequences listed, around 65% were seen once; the top ten hold roughly 12%. RNA was extracted from bulk tissue without any cell sorting. The sample taken for sequencing was lung tumor tissue. These TCRs come from a woman aged 70-85 years with non-small cell lung cancer.

The rearrangement joins TRBV6-1 to TRBJ1-1; the D gene is possibly TRBD1 (5 bases). The CDR3 loop spans 17 amino acids. V was trimmed by 10 bases and J by 8 bases, leaving 32 bases between them. Germline V gene data show CDR1 as MNHNS and CDR2 as SASEGT. The CDR3 sequence: CANIEIAMGVSATEAFF. CDR3 sequence (DNA): TGTGCCAACATTGAAATTGCTATGGGGGTGTCTGCCACAGAAGCTTTCTTT.

The V gene is TRBV29-1, the J gene TRBJ2-1; D call uncertain. CDR3 length: 14 residues. Germline-derived CDR1 and CDR2 are SQVTM and ANQGSEA. The ends were cut back, 1 base at V and 5 bases at J, with 12 bases in the middle. The CDR3: CSVEVSRTHNEQFF. CDR3 DNA: TGCAGCGTTGAAGTTAGCAGGACCCACAATGAGCAGTTCTTC.

On this clonotype: One end of the junction varies from germline; a read error may be responsible. The V and J genes are TRBV24-1 and TRBJ2-1; 11 nucleotides line up with TRBD2. The CDR3 spans 14 residues. Germline-derived CDR1 and CDR2 are KGHDR and SFDVKD. CDR3 bases: TGTGTCACCAGTTCTAGCGGGAGGTCCAATGAGCAGTTCTTC. Its protein product is CVTSSSGRSNEQFF.

This clonotype was seen a single time. Compared with germline, one end of the junction differs, possibly owing to a read error. V gene TRBV10-3 combines with J gene TRBJ2-1, with D possibly matching TRBD1 (6 bases). The CDR3 runs to 15 residues. Germline CDR1 ENHRY, CDR2 SYGVKD. This chain's CDR3 is CAISVGTRGYNEQFF. DNA of the CDR3: TGTGCTATCAGTGTTGGGACAAGGGGATACAATGAGCAGTTCTTC.

In the case of this clonotype: A read error may produce the germline difference seen at one junction end. This sequence joins TRBV28 and TRBJ2-5; no reliable D call. The germline V gene encodes CDR1 MDHEN and CDR2 SYDVKM. The CDR3 covers 13 residues. The CDR3 DNA is TGTGCCAGCAGTTTCTGGACCGAAGAGACACAGTACTTC. Protein product: CASSFWTEETQYF. Full variable domain (remainder filled in from reference TRBV28 and TRBJ2-5): DVKVTQSSRYLVKRTGEKVFLECVQDMDHENMFWYRQDPGLGLRLIYFSYDVKMKEKGDIPEGYSVSREKKERFSLILESASTNQTSMYLCASSFWTEETQYFGPGTRLLVL.

This clonotype is deemed medium-sized. This sequence joins TRBV4-1 and TRBJ1-5; 8 bases align to TRBD1. Germline CDR1 and CDR2: MGHRA and YSYEKL. CDR3 length equals 16 residues. V lost 4 bases to trimming and J lost 6 bases; unmatched junction nucleotides: 11. The CDR3 bases are TGCGCCAGCAGCCCCGGGGGCAGGGGGCTGGGTCAGCCCCAGCATTTT. Its translation: CASSPGGRGLGQPQHF.

The chain carries TRBV6-1 and TRBJ1-1; D unresolved. Between the trimmed V and J ends, which lost 10 bases and 12 bases, there was a span of 27 bases. The CDR3 extends over 14 amino acids. The germline CDR1 and CDR2 sequences are MNHNS and SASEGT. In nucleotides, the CDR3 is TGTGCCACCTCCTTAGGGTTCCGGAACACTGATCCTTTCTTT. Translated: CATSLGFRNTDPFF.

The chain employs TRBV12-3 or TRBV12-4 and TRBJ1-4; no clear D. The CDR3 has 14 amino acids. CDR3 loop: CASDPRRIGEKLFF. CDR3 nucleotides: TGTGCTAGCGACCCTCGGCGGATCGGTGAAAAACTGTTTTTT.

Turning to this clonotype: No conserved phenylalanine or tryptophan is present at the end of the CDR3, so a read error is the likely explanation. The chain employs TRBV7-9 and TRBJ1-1, with D unclear. With 2 bases removed from V and 4 bases from J, the gap between germline ends came to 8 bases. CDR1 is SEHNR, CDR2 FQNEAQ, per germline (reference sequence). The CDR3 totals 13 residues. CDR3 sequence (DNA): TGTGCCAGCAGCTTAACCAACACCACTGAAGCTTTCTCT. Residues: CASSLTNTTEAFS.

Comment on this clonotype: Possible read error: a much larger clone is one base away. The chain recombines TRBV28 with TRBJ1-3; D is unclear. In germline, CDR1 is MDHEN, CDR2 SYDVKM. There are 15 residues in the CDR3. CDR3 DNA sequence: TGTGCCAGCAGTTTTCCCCGCAGCTCTGGAAACATCATATATTTT. Its translation: CASSFPRSSGNIIYF.

In this sample, this clonotype turned up a few times. J is TRBJ2-3 and V is TRBV7-9; 13 bases are a match to TRBD2. CDR3 length: 18 residues. Per the germline V gene, CDR1 is SEHNR and CDR2 is FQNEAQ (reference sequence). After removal of 0 bases from V and 3 bases from J, the junction contained 6 bases not matched to a gene. The CDR3 DNA reads TGTGCCAGCAGCTTAGCGCTGGGACTAGCGGGATCTACAGATACGCAGTATTTT. Protein sequence: CASSLALGLAGSTDTQYF.

Notes on this clonotype: This may be a read error, as it is one base from a much larger clone. The gene calls are TRBV20-1 and TRBJ2-7; unclear D gene. The CDR3 spans 13 residues. Germline loops: CDR1 DFQATT, CDR2 SNEGSKA (reference sequence). V lost 7 bases, J lost 7 bases, and 20 bases lay in between. The CDR3 coding sequence is TGCAGTGTTAGCTCTCGGACCCTTGGGGAGCAGTACTTC. Its protein is CSVSSRTLGEQYF.

This clonotype was seen at least ten times. V usage is TRBV20-1 and J usage is TRBJ2-2; D gene uncertain. The length of the CDR3 is 11 residues. V was clipped by 5 bases and J by 6 bases, with 7 bases between them. Germline V CDR1 and CDR2: DFQATT, SNEGSKA (reference sequence). CDR3 coding DNA: TGCAGTGCTCCTTTCTCCGGGGAGCTGTTTTTT. This gives the protein CSAPFSGELFF.

A few counts support this clonotype. This rearrangement joins TRBV5-1 to TRBJ2-2, with D perhaps matching TRBD2 (6 bases). The CDR3 sequence is 16 residues long. Germline CDR1 and CDR2: SGHRS and YFSETQ. Trimming took 0 bases from V and 5 from J, leaving 14 bases between them. As DNA, the CDR3 is TGCGCCAGCAGCTTGGCCCGGGAGTGGGAGACCGGGGAGCTGTTTTTT. It codes for CASSLAREWETGELFF.

With respect to this clonotype: One junction end disagrees with the germline gene, perhaps due to a read error. This chain's CDR3 is CAGSDRAGQFTEAFF. The CDR3 DNA follows: TGTGCCGGCAGTGATCGGGCAGGGCAATTCACTGAAGCTTTCTTT. The rearrangement links TRBV11-1 to TRBJ1-1; perhaps TRBD1 as D (5 bases). The CDR3 is 15 residues long. Germline CDR1 is SGHAT and CDR2 is FQDESV (reference sequence).

As regards this clonotype: No conserved phenylalanine or tryptophan is present at the end of the CDR3, so a read error is the likely explanation. The rearrangement uses TRBV6-5 and TRBJ2-6; no definite D call. CDR3 length: 16 amino acids. Looked up from germline, CDR1 is MNHEY and CDR2 is SVGAGI. V dropped 7 bases and J dropped 0 bases, with 13 bases sitting between them. CDR3 sequence reads: CASICSMDSGANVLTL. CDR3 sequence (DNA): TGTGCCAGCATTTGCTCGATGGACTCTGGGGCCAACGTCCTGACTCTC.

Remarks on this clonotype: In this CDR3 the conserved last residue, phenylalanine or tryptophan, is missing, so a read error is likely. The genes are TRBV20-1 and TRBJ2-1, with D possibly being TRBD1 or TRBD2 (5 bases each). V lost 8 bases and J lost 10, with 24 bases in between. Germline V lookup: CDR1 DFQATT, CDR2 SNEGSKA (reference sequence). The CDR3 is made up of 14 amino acids. The CDR3 is CSIRDPRVLPEQFS. DNA of the CDR3: TGCAGTATTAGGGACCCCCGGGTCCTCCCGGAGCAGTTCTCC.

This clonotype showed up just a few times. A much larger clone differs from this one at a single base, so this may be a read error. The V call is TRBV5-6, the J call TRBJ2-1, with 8 bases that match TRBD1. The V segment lost 4 bases and the J segment 6 bases; nucleotides outside the gene matches: 12. Germline values: CDR1 SGHDT, CDR2 YYEEEE. This CDR3 comprises 16 residues. The CDR3 DNA reads TGTGCCAGCAGCCTACCCTGGACAGGGTCGGGCAATGAGCAGTTCTTC. It codes for CASSLPWTGSGNEQFF.